This T cell receptor (beta chain) appears in the sequencing data of a study of shared clonotypes between healthy human individuals. Notes on this clone: Its matching antigen is unknown.

Naive CD8 populations comprised CD45RO-negative cells positively selected for CCR7, excluding terminally differentiated effector memory CD45RA+ cells. It was approximately 0.2 ug DNA, 33,000 or so T cell genomes, that sorted-subset replicate PCRs used. Here immunoSEQ multiplex PCR was the method, and the copy in TCRdb shows in-frame clones only, minus some. The sample consists of about 580,000 clones, roughly 98% of them appearing once. The CDR3 is 14 amino acids. Trimming took off 5 bases at V and 0 bases at J, with 8 bases between the two ends. Germline lookup yields CDR1 LNHDA and CDR2 SQIVND (reference sequence). General study findings and limits: Represented diversity, genetic and exposure-history alike, was limited by few donors. A generally larger estimated richness was seen in naive subsets than in memory subsets. Clonotypes not shared had lower generation probabilities than those common to all four donors.

This rearrangement joins TRBV19 to TRBJ1-5; D gene uncertain. This TCR came from a man aged 30-40 years in good health. The sequenced sample was naive CD8+ T cells sorted from blood. For the CDR3, the DNA is TGTGCCAGTAGTGTATGGGATAGCAATCAGCCCCAGCATTTT. It translates to CASSVWDSNQPQHF.